The 20 T cell receptor beta chains below all came from one sample that was sequenced in a study of response to subunit inactivated influenza vaccine. Each CDR3 protein is one row after TCRdb ran MiXCR on the RT-PCR reads. The sample carries hundreds of thousands of distinct CDR3 sequences, approximately 18% recorded once. Sample: PBMCs from blood, taken about 5 days after vaccination. The receptors were sampled from a man aged 45 to 65 who received an inactivated influenza vaccine.

The sample holds a few counts of this clonotype. The chain carries TRBV7-9 and TRBJ2-5, with no clear D. The germline gives CDR1 SEHNR, CDR2 FQNEAQ (reference sequence). V shed 5 bases and J shed 4 bases, with 14 bases lying between them. CDR3 size: 14 residues. CDR3 amino acids: CASSHLRSTETQYF. CDR3 DNA: TGTGCCAGCAGCCACCTCAGGTCGACAGAGACCCAGTACTTC.

The chain uses TRBV20-1 and TRBJ2-1; tentatively, D is TRBD2 (6 bases). The CDR3 covers 15 residues. The germline V gene encodes CDR1 DFQATT and CDR2 SNEGSKA (reference sequence). The ends were cut back, 0 bases at V and 9 bases at J, with 18 bases in the middle. The chain's CDR3 is CSAREVRDSRSEQFF. In DNA form, the CDR3 reads TGCAGTGCTAGAGAAGTAAGGGACTCCCGATCTGAGCAGTTCTTC.

V and J are TRBV4-1 and TRBJ2-5; 14 bases fit TRBD2. The J segment lost 5 bases and the V segment lost 2 bases, leaving 10 bases of the junction unmatched. CDR1 MGHRA and CDR2 YSYEKL come from the germline V gene. The CDR3 length is 18 residues. CDR3 sequence reads: CASSQLMTSGGDAETQYF. CDR3 nucleotides: TGCGCCAGCAGCCAACTTATGACTAGCGGGGGGGATGCGGAGACCCAGTACTTC.

V and J are TRBV10-3 and TRBJ2-1, with TRBD2 matching 8 bases. CDR3 size: 15 residues. Germline-derived CDR1 and CDR2 are ENHRY and SYGVKD. Trimming took 4 bases from V and 4 from J; bases not matched to a gene: 6. This CDR3 reads CAISGPGGLYNEQFF. The CDR3 DNA reads TGTGCCATCAGTGGCCCGGGGGGGCTTTACAATGAGCAGTTCTTC.

This clonotype occurred a few times. Its ends do not fully match the called genes, so a read error is possible. This sequence joins TRBV12-3 or TRBV12-4 and TRBJ2-1, with a weak D call TRBD2 (6 bases). There are 11 residues in the CDR3. The CDR3: CASSLGGVPIF. CDR3 DNA: TGTGCCAGCAGTTTAGGGGGGGTTCCTATCTTC.

The chain employs TRBV5-1 and TRBJ1-2; D unclear. CDR3 length equals 15 residues. Per the germline V gene, CDR1 is SGHRS and CDR2 is YFSETQ. The V gene lost 0 bases and the J gene lost 0 bases, with 9 bases spanning the gap. CDR3 coding DNA: TGCGCCAGCAGCTTGGCCTTGAATACTAACTATGGCTACACCTTC. This encodes CASSLALNTNYGYTF.

In the case of this clonotype: At one end, the junction sequence differs from germline, possibly due to a read error. This chain connects TRBV24-1 to TRBJ2-1; 10 positions match TRBD2. The CDR3 covers 16 residues. The germline CDR1 and CDR2 sequences are KGHDR and SFDVKD. In DNA, the CDR3 is TGTGCCATCAGTGAATTCAGCGGGAGGGCCAAGGATGAGCAGTTCTTC. This gives the protein CAISEFSGRAKDEQFF.

This clonotype came up a few times. The rearrangement links TRBV6-2 or TRBV6-3 to TRBJ2-3, with TRBD2 matching 14 bases. The germline CDR1 and CDR2 sequences are MNHEY and SVGEGT. The CDR3 loop spans 17 amino acids. V trimming: 4 bases; J trimming: 4 bases; junction bases outside the gene matches: 7. This CDR3 is CASSWRLAGGRADTQYF. The CDR3 nucleotides read TGTGCCAGCAGTTGGAGACTAGCGGGGGGGCGTGCAGATACGCAGTATTTT.

This clonotype was counted at least ten times. The V gene is TRBV10-2, the J gene TRBJ2-4; D is perhaps TRBD2 (6 bases). This CDR3 has 16 residues. In germline, CDR1 is WSHSY, CDR2 SAAADI. V was pared by 0 bases and J by 0 bases, with 9 bases between. Here the CDR3 reads CASSESGGVAKNIQYF. CDR3 nucleotide sequence: TGCGCCAGCAGTGAGTCAGGAGGGGTAGCCAAAAACATTCAGTACTTC.

The chain carries TRBV10-3 and TRBJ2-7; a possible D gene is TRBD2 (5 bases). CDR3 length: 14 residues. Germline loops: CDR1 ENHRY, CDR2 SYGVKD. The ends were cut back, 8 bases at V and 4 bases at J, with 18 bases in the middle. CDR3 DNA sequence: TGTGCCATCCAGAGGCCGGGATTCGTGTACGAGCAGTACTTC. This gives the protein CAIQRPGFVYEQYF.

The genes are TRBV18 and TRBJ2-2; possibly TRBD2 for D (6 bases). The germline CDR1 and CDR2 sequences are KGHSH and LQKENI. The V gene lost 6 bases and the J gene lost 2 bases, with 10 bases spanning the gap. This CDR3 is built from 14 residues. As DNA, the CDR3 is TGTGCCAGCTCCCACGGGGGTAACACCGGGGAGCTGTTTTTT. As protein: CASSHGGNTGELFF.

The V gene is TRBV23-1, the J gene TRBJ1-6; D not certain. TRBV23-1 is known as an ORF, though its function is uncertain. This CDR3 spans 12 amino acids. The germline V and J ends were trimmed by 3 bases and 15 bases, with 12 bases remaining between them. CDR3 nucleotide sequence: TGCGCCAGCAGTCAGCCCCGGGTAATCCTCCACTTT. Amino acids: CASSQPRVILHF.

This chain joins TRBV11-2 and TRBJ2-3; 7 bases agree with TRBD2. The V gene end was trimmed by 6 bases and the J gene end by 2 bases; junction bases not matched to a gene: 20. Germline assignment: CDR1 SGHAT and CDR2 FQNNGV. The CDR3 covers 19 residues. The DNA for the CDR3 is TGTGCCAGCAGTATCACCAGCGGGGCCCTAGGGTGGCCCACAGATACGCAGTATTTT. It codes for CASSITSGALGWPTDTQYF.

This clonotype was recorded at least ten times. The gene calls are TRBV29-1 and TRBJ2-5; D is perhaps TRBD1 or TRBD2 (6 bases each). The germline CDR1 and CDR2 sequences are SQVTM and ANQGSEA. Trimming took off 7 bases at V and 5 bases at J, with 17 bases between the two ends. The length of the CDR3 is 13 residues. The CDR3 protein is CSGHGGQVETQYF. The DNA of the CDR3 is TGCAGCGGTCATGGGGGGCAGGTGGAGACCCAGTACTTC.

V is TRBV4-3 and J is TRBJ2-5, with a possible D match to TRBD2 (5 bases). In germline, CDR1 is LGHNA, CDR2 YSLEER. The V and J ends lost 0 bases and 0 bases respectively, with 14 bases between them. The CDR3 is 17 amino acids. The CDR3 loop reads CASSQDFTSRYQETQYF. CDR3 bases: TGCGCCAGCAGCCAAGATTTTACTAGTCGGTACCAAGAGACCCAGTACTTC.

This clonotype occurred a few times. The rearrangement joins TRBV12-3 or TRBV12-4 to TRBJ1-2, with D unresolved. This CDR3 spans 12 amino acids. Between the trimmed V and J ends, which lost 4 bases and 5 bases, there was a span of 8 bases. In DNA, the CDR3 is TGTGCCAGCAGTTATAGAGCGTATGGCTACACCTTC. It translates to CASSYRAYGYTF.

V usage is TRBV4-2 and J usage is TRBJ2-5; TRBD2 is a possible D gene (6 bases). The CDR3 spans 14 residues. Per the germline V gene, CDR1 is LGHNA and CDR2 is YNFKEQ. Trimming removed 1 base from V and 5 bases from J, with 11 bases in between. The CDR3 is CASSQGTSRETQYF. CDR3 in DNA: TGTGCCAGCAGCCAAGGAACTAGCCGTGAGACCCAGTACTTC.

This clonotype appeared a few times. The chain couples TRBV10-3 to TRBJ2-7, with TRBD1 matching 8 bases. The CDR3 is made up of 15 amino acids. Germline CDR1 is ENHRY and CDR2 is SYGVKD. V dropped 6 bases and J dropped 3; count of bases not matched to a gene: 10. DNA of the CDR3: TGTGCCATCAGCGTTGACAGGGGTGAGCTCTACGAGCAGTACTTC. It translates to CAISVDRGELYEQYF.

This clonotype has a handful of counts. The gene calls are TRBV29-1 and TRBJ2-2, with a weak D call TRBD1 (6 bases). This CDR3 spans 14 amino acids. Germline CDR1 is SQVTM and CDR2 is ANQGSEA. With 4 bases removed from V and 2 bases from J, the gap between germline ends came to 11 bases. DNA of the CDR3: TGCAGCGTTGCGGCAGGGACAAACACCGGGGAGCTGTTTTTT. It is translated as CSVAAGTNTGELFF.

V usage is TRBV7-9 and J usage is TRBJ2-1; 8 nucleotides line up with TRBD1. V lost 5 bases, J lost 10 bases, and 7 bases stayed unmatched. Germline V gene sequence: CDR1 SEHNR, CDR2 FQNEAQ (reference sequence). The CDR3 runs to 13 residues. The CDR3 reads CASSPRDRIEQFF. The DNA of the CDR3 is TGTGCCAGCAGCCCCCGGGACAGGATAGAGCAGTTCTTC.